One sample yielded the 32 T cell receptor beta chains listed below, sequenced in a study of Ad26.COV2.S vaccination and SARS-CoV-2 variants. The method was immunoSEQ multiplex PCR; TCRdb's version includes in-frame clones alone and lacks a portion of them. The sample contains about 400,000 clones, approximately 87% of which appear only once. Treatment specified: 15 to 20 received Ad26.COV2.S at low or high dose, single or two shots; 5 received placebo; per-sample allocation not given. The samples date from day 63 after the first vaccine or placebo injection. The input for sequencing was peripheral blood, taken in a trial of Ad26.COV2.S vaccine versus placebo. The source is a person aged 18 to 65 who received the Ad26.COV2.S COVID-19 vaccine or a placebo.

This rearrangement joins TRBV27 to TRBJ1-1; D gene unclear. Germline assignment: CDR1 MNHEY and CDR2 SMNVEV (reference sequence). Trimming took 2 bases from V and 0 from J, leaving 7 bases between them. This CDR3 is built from 14 residues. CDR3 nucleotides: TGTGCCAGCAGTTTAGGCTTTTTGAACACTGAAGCTTTCTTT. This encodes CASSLGFLNTEAFF.

The CDR3 protein is CASSSIDGPNTEAFF. The CDR3 coding sequence is TGCGCCAGCAGCTCGATTGACGGCCCAAACACTGAAGCTTTCTTT. The gene calls are TRBV5-1 and TRBJ1-1; D unresolved. The CDR3 is 15 amino acids. V shed 3 bases and J shed 2 bases, with 14 bases lying between them. Germline loops: CDR1 SGHRS, CDR2 YFSETQ.

This chain uses TRBV11-3 with TRBJ1-1; D gene ambiguous. The CDR3 extends over 14 amino acids. CDR1 is SGHNT and CDR2 is YENEEA in the germline V gene. Trimming shortened V by 3 bases and J by 4 bases, and 12 bases separated the two germline ends. Written as DNA, the CDR3 is TGTGCCAGCAGCTTGAGCGGAGTTAGCACTGAAGCTTTCTTT. It encodes CASSLSGVSTEAFF.

The rearrangement uses TRBV19 and TRBJ1-6, with D unresolved. V shed 3 bases and J shed 0 bases, with 6 bases lying between them. The germline V gene encodes CDR1 LNHDA and CDR2 SQIVND (reference sequence). The CDR3 loop spans 15 amino acids. The CDR3 here is CASSIDGSYNSPLHF. Written as DNA, the CDR3 is TGTGCCAGTAGTATTGACGGCTCCTATAATTCACCCCTCCACTTT.

V usage is TRBV7-2 and J usage is TRBJ2-7; 8 bases agree with TRBD1. The length of the CDR3 is 12 residues. CDR1 and CDR2 (germline): SGHTA, FQGNSA. J gave up 6 bases and V 6 bases, and 4 bases lay outside the gene matches. DNA for the CDR3: TGTGCCAGCAGGAAGACAGGGGCCGAGCAGTACTTC. It encodes CASRKTGAEQYF.

The rearrangement links TRBV27 to TRBJ2-1, with a possible D match to TRBD2 (5 bases). Trimming cost V 5 bases and J 1 base, with 12 bases left between them. CDR3 length: 15 amino acids. Germline CDR1 is MNHEY and CDR2 is SMNVEV (reference sequence). For the CDR3, the DNA is TGTGCCAGCAGTCGCGGGTCGGGATCCTACAATGAGCAGTTCTTC. Translated: CASSRGSGSYNEQFF.

The chain uses TRBV2 and TRBJ2-1; D remains ambiguous. CDR1 SNHLY and CDR2 FYNNEI come from the germline V gene. The CDR3 runs 15 residues. The V and J ends lost 2 bases and 9 bases respectively, with 17 bases between them. CDR3 sequence (DNA): TGTGCCAGCAGTGAAAGGCAGATCCGAAATTTTGAGCAGTTCTTC. Protein product: CASSERQIRNFEQFF.

The chain carries TRBV6-2 or TRBV6-3 and TRBJ2-3; 8 bases line up with TRBD2. CDR1 MNHEY and CDR2 SVGEGT come from the germline V gene. CDR3 length: 14 amino acids. J lost 4 bases, V lost 2 bases, and 2 bases had no gene match. The CDR3 reads CASSYPTSADTQYF. The DNA for the CDR3 is TGTGCCAGCAGTTACCCGACTAGCGCAGATACGCAGTATTTT.

DNA of the CDR3: TGTGCCATCAGTGAGTCGGCGGGCGGCTACACCTTC. This gives the protein CAISESAGGYTF. The V and J genes are TRBV10-3 and TRBJ1-2, with D uncertain. V lost 0 bases and J lost 8, with 7 bases in between. This CDR3 spans 12 amino acids. Germline V gene lookup returns CDR1 ENHRY and CDR2 SYGVKD.

The J gene is TRBJ2-7, the V gene TRBV5-1; TRBD1 matches at 9 bases. V lost 1 base and J lost 3; bases outside the gene matches: 5. CDR1 and CDR2 (germline): SGHRS, YFSETQ. The CDR3 has 15 amino acids. In DNA form, the CDR3 reads TGCGCCAGCAGCTTGTTAGGACAGGGGCGCTACGAGCAGTACTTC. This encodes CASSLLGQGRYEQYF.

The chain employs TRBV7-6 and TRBJ2-7; no reliable D call. V lost 2 bases and J 0 bases, leaving 8 bases between the germline ends. This CDR3 region has 14 residues. Germline V gene lookup returns CDR1 SGHVS and CDR2 FNYEAQ. This CDR3 is CASSLRDNSYEQYF. The CDR3 bases are TGTGCCAGCAGCTTACGAGACAACTCCTACGAGCAGTACTTC.

About this clone: Distinct nucleotide sequences in the sample also encode this CDR3. The V gene is TRBV2, the J gene TRBJ1-2; 9 bases map to TRBD1. There are 13 residues in the CDR3. Germline-derived CDR1 and CDR2 are SNHLY and FYNNEI. V was clipped by 6 bases and J by 2 bases; unmatched bases: 1. CDR3: CASRQGANYGYTF. In DNA, the CDR3 is TGTGCCAGCAGACAGGGGGCAAACTATGGCTACACCTTC.

The V call is TRBV4-1, the J call TRBJ1-5; D is perhaps TRBD1 (5 bases). The germline V and J ends were trimmed by 2 bases and 9 bases, with 17 bases remaining between them. CDR3 size: 15 residues. CDR1 is MGHRA and CDR2 is YSYEKL in the germline V gene. In DNA, the CDR3 is TGCGCCAGCAGCCAACGGACATTTGAGGCTCTGCCCCAGCATTTT. This translates into CASSQRTFEALPQHF.

This sequence joins TRBV6-2 or TRBV6-3 and TRBJ2-3; a possible D gene is TRBD2 (6 bases). This CDR3 region has 17 residues. Between the trimmed V and J ends, which lost 0 bases and 0 bases, there was a span of 13 bases. Germline-derived CDR1 and CDR2 are MNHEY and SVGEGT. CDR3 region: CASSYSGGDFSTDTQYF. The CDR3 nucleotides are TGTGCCAGCAGTTACTCGGGCGGGGACTTTAGCACAGATACGCAGTATTTT.

This chain joins TRBV6-2 or TRBV6-3 and TRBJ1-5, with 7 positions matching TRBD1. V lost 4 bases and J lost 3; bases outside the gene matches: 6. CDR3 length: 15 residues. Germline V gives CDR1 MNHEY, CDR2 SVGEGT. The chain's CDR3 is CASSSQGQPNQPQHF. The CDR3 region has the DNA TGTGCCAGCAGTTCCCAGGGACAGCCCAATCAGCCCCAGCATTTT.

V gene TRBV5-1 combines with J gene TRBJ2-7; D uncertain. Germline assignment: CDR1 SGHRS and CDR2 YFSETQ. This CDR3 contains 13 residues. Trimming took 0 bases from V and 0 from J, leaving 4 bases between them. The CDR3 region has the DNA TGCGCCAGCAGCTTGGCAGCCTCCTACGAGCAGTACTTC. As protein: CASSLAASYEQYF.

V is TRBV10-3 and J is TRBJ2-4, with no clear D. The germline V gene has CDR1 ENHRY and CDR2 SYGVKD. CDR3 length: 16 residues. Deletions cut 3 bases from V and 1 base from J, with 13 bases between. CDR3 nucleotide sequence: TGTGCCATCAGTGAACGAGAGACGACGGCCAAAAACATTCAGTACTTC. Translated, it gives CAISERETTAKNIQYF.

The chain carries TRBV11-2 and TRBJ1-6, with D unclear. Trimming took 2 bases from V and 0 from J, leaving 8 bases between them. From germline, CDR1 is SGHAT and CDR2 FQNNGV. CDR3 size: 16 residues. CDR3 sequence: CASSLWGSSYNSPLHF. For the CDR3, the DNA is TGTGCCAGCAGCTTATGGGGTAGCTCCTATAATTCACCCCTCCACTTT.

J is TRBJ1-1 and V is TRBV7-9; unclear D gene. The germline V gene has CDR1 SEHNR and CDR2 FQNEAQ (reference sequence). The CDR3 sequence is 14 residues long. Deletions cut 3 bases from V and 0 bases from J, with 8 bases between. CDR3 protein: CASSLSRMNTEAFF. The CDR3 bases are TGTGCCAGCAGCTTGAGCCGAATGAACACTGAAGCTTTCTTT.

V gene TRBV12-5 combines with J gene TRBJ2-7, with D possibly TRBD1 on 5 matching bases. This CDR3 has 15 residues. In germline, CDR1 is LGHNT, CDR2 FRNRAP. Trimming stripped 0 bases from V and 7 bases from J, with 16 bases between. The CDR3 loop is CASGLVGDLPREQYF. In DNA form, the CDR3 reads TGTGCTAGTGGTTTGGTAGGGGATCTCCCTCGGGAGCAGTACTTC.

The chain combines TRBV4-3 with TRBJ2-4; possibly TRBD1 for D (6 bases). Trimming left V 0 bases short and J 16 bases short, with 16 bases between. The V gene's germline CDR1 is LGHNA and CDR2 YSLEER. The CDR3 consists of 13 residues. The CDR3 DNA follows: TGCGCCAGCAGCCAAGATCCGGGCCGGGACACATACTTC. This codes for CASSQDPGRDTYF.

This chain joins TRBV5-1 and TRBJ2-7, with D possibly matching TRBD2 (5 bases). V gave up 0 bases and J gave up 2 bases, with 12 bases separating them. In germline, CDR1 is SGHRS, CDR2 YFSETQ. The CDR3 length is 15 residues. The CDR3 nucleotides are TGCGCCAGCAGCTTGGTCGGTGCGGGCGCCTACGAGCAGTACTTC. It is translated as CASSLVGAGAYEQYF.

This clone was detected only once. The rearrangement uses TRBV9 and TRBJ2-1; 11 bases fit TRBD2. The V and J ends lost 0 bases and 5 bases, in that order; junction bases with no gene match: 7. The CDR3 is made up of 17 amino acids. Germline V gene lookup returns CDR1 SGDLS and CDR2 YYNGEE. The CDR3 DNA reads TGTGCCAGCAGCGTAGCGGTGACTAGCGGGGCGAACAATGAGCAGTTCTTC. This sequence encodes CASSVAVTSGANNEQFF.

The chain is built from TRBV5-1 and TRBJ2-7; 11 bases line up with TRBD1. J was trimmed by 3 bases and V by 2 bases; bases with no gene match: 7. Germline V gene data show CDR1 as SGHRS and CDR2 as YFSETQ. This CDR3 region has 16 residues. CDR3 DNA sequence: TGCGCCAGCAGCTTAAGGACAGGGGGCGAATTCTACGAGCAGTACTTC. Protein: CASSLRTGGEFYEQYF.

The CDR3 DNA sequence: TGTGCCAGCAGCTTAAGACCGACTAGCGGGGGAGATACGCAGTATTTT. As protein: CASSLRPTSGGDTQYF. V gene TRBV11-2 combines with J gene TRBJ2-3, with 12 bases matching TRBD2. J lost 5 bases, V lost 2 bases, and 5 bases had no gene match. Per germline, CDR1 SGHAT and CDR2 FQNNGV. The CDR3 consists of 16 residues. Based on the CDR3 plus reference TRBV11-2 and TRBJ2-3, the full variable domain is EAGVAQSPRYKIIEKRQSVAFWCNPISGHATLYWYQQILGQGPKLLIQFQNNGVVDDSQLPKDRFSAERLKGVDSTLKIQPAKLEDSAVYLCASSLRPTSGGDTQYFGPGTRLTVL.

The chain uses TRBV9 and TRBJ2-7, with TRBD1 matching over 7 bases. The CDR3 totals 15 residues. Germline V gene lookup returns CDR1 SGDLS and CDR2 YYNGEE. With 4 bases clipped from V and 3 bases from J, the junction kept 10 bases outside the gene matches. The CDR3 sequence is CASSPGDGTVYEQYF. The CDR3 nucleotides read TGTGCCAGCAGCCCTGGGGACGGGACAGTCTACGAGCAGTACTTC.

The CDR3 DNA is TGTGCCAGCAGCCGAGACCGTTCCGGGACAGGGTTCTACGAGCAGTACTTC. As protein: CASSRDRSGTGFYEQYF. The chain carries TRBV3-1 (or the pseudogene TRBV3-2) and TRBJ2-7; 9 nucleotides line up with TRBD1. Germline loops: CDR1 LGHDT, CDR2 YNNKEL (reference sequence). Unmatched junction bases numbered 13, after V lost 4 bases and J lost 3 bases. The CDR3 extends over 17 amino acids.

The J gene is TRBJ2-3, the V gene TRBV6-6; 8 nucleotides align to TRBD1. The CDR3 extends over 15 amino acids. The J segment lost 0 bases and the V segment lost 6 bases, leaving 5 bases of the junction unmatched. The germline gives CDR1 MNHNY, CDR2 SVGAGI (reference sequence). The CDR3 here is CASSQDRGSTDTQYF. The CDR3 DNA is TGTGCCAGCAGCCAAGACAGGGGTAGCACAGATACGCAGTATTTT.

The chain links TRBV5-1 to TRBJ1-6; a possible D gene is TRBD1 (5 bases). The CDR3 consists of 16 residues. Trimming shortened V by 0 bases and J by 9 bases, and 16 bases separated the two germline ends. Germline loops: CDR1 SGHRS, CDR2 YFSETQ. Written as DNA, the CDR3 is TGCGCCAGCAGCTTGGGCCGACAGAGTCCTATTTCACCCCTCCACTTT. Protein: CASSLGRQSPISPLHF.

The chain employs TRBV10-3 and TRBJ1-1, with a tentative D call TRBD1 (5 bases). CDR1 is ENHRY, CDR2 SYGVKD, per germline. V was trimmed by 3 bases and J by 10 bases, leaving 18 bases between them. There are 14 residues in the CDR3. In DNA, the CDR3 is TGTGCCATCAGTGAATCACAGGACGGGGCCGGAGCTTTCTTT. Protein product: CAISESQDGAGAFF.

The chain employs TRBV5-4 and TRBJ1-1; 10 bases line up with TRBD1. Germline V gives CDR1 SGHNT, CDR2 YYREEE (reference sequence). After removal of 0 bases from V and 1 base from J, the junction contained 0 bases not matched to a gene. The CDR3 is made up of 15 amino acids. The DNA of the CDR3 is TGTGCCAGCAGCTTGGGGACAGGGGGGAACACTGAAGCTTTCTTT. Its translation is CASSLGTGGNTEAFF.

This clone appeared once. The rearrangement joins TRBV19 to TRBJ2-1; D unclear. Germline-derived CDR1 and CDR2 are LNHDA and SQIVND (reference sequence). V dropped 1 base and J dropped 5 bases, with 9 bases sitting between them. The CDR3 is 14 amino acids. The CDR3 protein is CASSIGDINNEQFF. In DNA, the CDR3 is TGTGCCAGTAGTATAGGCGACATAAACAATGAGCAGTTCTTC.